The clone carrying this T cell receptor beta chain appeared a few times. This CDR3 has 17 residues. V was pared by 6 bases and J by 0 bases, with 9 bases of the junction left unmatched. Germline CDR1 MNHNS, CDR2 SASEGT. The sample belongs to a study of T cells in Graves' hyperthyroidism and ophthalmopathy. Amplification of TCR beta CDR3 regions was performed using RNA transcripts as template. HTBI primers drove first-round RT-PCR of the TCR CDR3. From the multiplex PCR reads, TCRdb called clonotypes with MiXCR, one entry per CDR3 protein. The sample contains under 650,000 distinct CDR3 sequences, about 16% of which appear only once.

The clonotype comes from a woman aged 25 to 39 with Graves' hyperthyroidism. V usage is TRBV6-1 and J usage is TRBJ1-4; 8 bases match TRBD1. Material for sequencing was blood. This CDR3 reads CASRRTGSFATNEKLFF. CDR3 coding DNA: TGTGCCAGCAGACGGACAGGGTCTTTTGCAACTAATGAAAAACTGTTTTTT.